Listed here are 17 T cell receptor beta chains from one sample, sequenced in a study of human T cells and chemical hapten exposure. Time point given: patch test 2, 6 weeks after DPC sensitization. Treatment of the sample: therapeutic diphenylcyclopropenone sensitization with weekly scalp DPC. TCRdb reprocessed the RACE reads with MiXCR, giving one entry per CDR3 protein. The sample contains just over 350,000 distinct CDR3 sequences, about 6.9% of which appear only once. The material was whole blood, obtained in connection with sensitization to the hapten diphenylcyclopropenone (DPC). Source of these receptors: a woman under 30 with alopecia areata. Some clones in this sample may be carry-over from other donors' samples.

This chain links TRBV12-3 or TRBV12-4 with TRBJ2-1, with 7 bases lining up with TRBD1. V trimming: 6 bases; J trimming: 8 bases; junction bases outside the gene matches: 13. The CDR3 is 15 residues long. This chain's CDR3 is CASRLTRGRSYEQFF. In nucleotides, the CDR3 is TGTGCCAGCAGGTTGACGAGGGGGCGGTCGTATGAGCAGTTCTTC.

The gene calls are TRBV20-1 and TRBJ1-2, with D maybe TRBD1 (5 bases). The CDR3 is 14 residues long. Germline-derived CDR1 and CDR2 are DFQATT and SNEGSKA (reference sequence). V lost 0 bases and J 4 bases, leaving 12 bases between the germline ends. The CDR3 loop is CSARDGQGPYGYTF. In DNA form, the CDR3 reads TGCAGTGCTAGAGATGGGCAGGGCCCCTATGGCTACACCTTC.

This clonotype was picked up many times. This chain joins TRBV4-2 and TRBJ1-5, with D possibly matching TRBD1 (5 bases). There are 19 residues in the CDR3. Germline-derived CDR1 and CDR2 are LGHNA and YNFKEQ. V lost 2 bases, J lost 0 bases, and 20 bases lay in between. DNA of the CDR3: TGTGCCAGCAGCCAACAGTTCGTGCAGGGCGCGGCTAGCAATCAGCCCCAGCATTTT. It yields the protein CASSQQFVQGAASNQPQHF.

On this clonotype itself: At one boundary the junction diverges from the germline segment, which might be a read error. This sequence joins TRBV18 and TRBJ1-4, with D perhaps matching TRBD1 (5 bases). The CDR3 contains 17 residues. Germline V CDR1 and CDR2: KGHSH, LQKENI. The CDR3 is CANSPQGTGSGNEKLFF. The CDR3 DNA sequence: TGTGCCAACTCACCACAAGGGACCGGCAGTGGTAATGAAAAACTGTTTTTT.

This clonotype was counted many times. This rearrangement joins TRBV7-9 to TRBJ1-1, with D tentatively TRBD1 (5 bases). The CDR3 has 14 amino acids. Looked up from germline, CDR1 is SEHNR and CDR2 is FQNEAQ (reference sequence). V was clipped by 5 bases and J by 10 bases, with 20 bases between them. The CDR3 coding sequence is TGTGCCAGCAGCGTAGGGGTCGGGGCGCCTGGAGCTTTCTTT. As protein: CASSVGVGAPGAFF.

Ten or more counts support this clonotype. The gene calls are TRBV10-3 and TRBJ1-1, with D perhaps matching TRBD1 (5 bases). Between the trimmed V and J ends, which lost 4 bases and 1 base, there was a span of 7 bases. The germline V gene encodes CDR1 ENHRY and CDR2 SYGVKD. The CDR3 has 13 amino acids. The chain's CDR3 is CAISVTGNTEAFF. Written as DNA, the CDR3 is TGTGCCATCAGTGTCACAGGGAACACTGAAGCTTTCTTT.

This clonotype was seen more than once but under ten times. V is TRBV15 and J is TRBJ1-5; TRBD1 matches at 8 bases. The J segment lost 3 bases and the V segment lost 5 bases, leaving 9 bases of the junction unmatched. The germline gives CDR1 LNHNV, CDR2 YYDKDF (reference sequence). The CDR3 totals 16 residues. The CDR3 nucleotides read TGTGCCACCAGCGGCGGGACAGGCGGAATCAATCAGCCCCAGCATTTT. It encodes CATSGGTGGINQPQHF. The full variable domain, with the rest looked up from reference TRBV15 and TRBJ1-5, is DAMVIQNPRYQVTQFGKPVTLSCSQTLNHNVMYWYQQKSSQAPKLLFHYYDKDFNNEADTPDNFQSRRPNTSFCFLDIRSPGLGDTAMYLCATSGGTGGINQPQHFGDGTRLSIL.

V gene TRBV19 combines with J gene TRBJ1-5; D is ambiguous. The CDR3 has 15 amino acids. The germline gives CDR1 LNHDA, CDR2 SQIVND (reference sequence). Trimming cost V 1 base and J 2 bases, with 9 bases left between them. Written as DNA, the CDR3 is TGTGCCAGTAGTATAGGGGCAGTGGGCAATCAGCCCCAGCATTTT. As protein: CASSIGAVGNQPQHF.

The rearrangement uses TRBV2 and TRBJ2-1, with TRBD2 matching over 14 bases. CDR3 size: 15 residues. With V trimmed by 6 bases and J by 8 bases, 6 bases remained unmatched. Germline CDR1 is SNHLY and CDR2 is FYNNEI. CDR3 sequence (DNA): TGTGCCAGCAGGAGGACTAGCGGGGGGTCCTATGAGCAGTTCTTC. It translates to CASRRTSGGSYEQFF. The variable domain in full, completed from reference TRBV2 and TRBJ2-1, reads EPEVTQTPSHQVTQMGQEVILRCVPISNHLYFYWYRQILGQKVEFLVSFYNNEISEKSEIFDDQFSVERPDGSNFTLKIRSTKLEDSAMYFCASRRTSGGSYEQFFGPGTRLTVL.

This clonotype was seen ten or more times. The J gene is TRBJ1-5, the V gene TRBV21-1; TRBD1 is the table's D call and was not checked against the DNA. TRBV21-1 is given as a pseudogene. This CDR3 spans 17 amino acids. Here the CDR3 reads CASSEPKGGPSNQPQHF. The CDR3 nucleotides read TGTGCCAGCAGCGAACCCAAGGGGGGCCCTAGCAATCAGCCCCAGCATTTT.

The chain is built from TRBV6-2 or TRBV6-3 and TRBJ1-2; 7 nucleotides match TRBD1. Germline V gene sequence: CDR1 MNHEY, CDR2 SVGEGT. There are 11 residues in the CDR3. V lost 9 bases and J lost 4; bases outside the gene matches: 2. CDR3 nucleotides: TGTGCCAGTGGACAGGTCTATGGCTACACCTTC. It encodes CASGQVYGYTF.

Only a few counts were recorded for this clonotype. This rearrangement joins TRBV7-2 to TRBJ2-7, with 7 nucleotides matching TRBD1. Trimming removed 1 base from V and 7 bases from J; junction bases left unmatched: 7. There are 14 residues in the CDR3. Germline V gives CDR1 SGHTA, CDR2 FQGNSA. This CDR3 reads CASSLVGQVREQYF. CDR3 nucleotide sequence: TGTGCCAGCAGCTTAGTCGGACAGGTGAGGGAGCAGTACTTC. Looking up the rest from reference TRBV7-2 and TRBJ2-7 gives the full variable domain: GAGVSQSPSNKVTEKGKDVELRCDPISGHTALYWYRQSLGQGLEFLIYFQGNSAPDKSGLPSDRFSAERTGGSVSTLTIQRTQQEDSAVYLCASSLVGQVREQYFGPGTRLTVT.

This clonotype was recorded at least ten times. The J gene is TRBJ1-1, the V gene TRBV10-3, with D possibly matching TRBD1 (6 bases). The length of the CDR3 is 14 residues. V shed 9 bases and J shed 5 bases, with 19 bases lying between them. Germline values: CDR1 ENHRY, CDR2 SYGVKD. This CDR3 is CAMRDLSRGTEAFF. The CDR3 DNA sequence: TGTGCCATGCGGGATCTCTCAAGGGGGACTGAAGCTTTCTTT.

This clonotype turned up a few times. This chain links TRBV20-1 with TRBJ1-6; a weak D match, TRBD1 (6 bases). CDR1 and CDR2 from the germline V gene are DFQATT and SNEGSKA (reference sequence). This CDR3 has 14 residues. V was trimmed by 6 bases and J by 5 bases, leaving 14 bases between them. The CDR3, as DNA: TGCAGTGCACGACGACAGGTAGATAATTCACCCCTCCACTTT. Protein product: CSARRQVDNSPLHF.

This clonotype was recorded many times. The gene calls are TRBV20-1 and TRBJ1-6; D gene uncertain. Germline CDR1 is DFQATT and CDR2 is SNEGSKA (reference sequence). The CDR3 spans 18 residues. Trimming removed 0 bases at V and 4 bases at J, with 19 bases between. The CDR3: CSARDLGIHFGYNSPLHF. DNA for the CDR3: TGCAGTGCTAGAGATTTAGGGATCCACTTCGGGTATAATTCACCCCTCCACTTT.

This clonotype was found many times. This chain uses TRBV12-5 with TRBJ2-4; D is unclear. Germline V gene sequence: CDR1 LGHNT, CDR2 FRNRAP. V gave up 6 bases and J gave up 11 bases, with 14 bases separating them. The CDR3 loop spans 12 amino acids. The CDR3 bases are TGTGCTAGTGGCCGAGAAGGTTCTGTTCAGTACTTC. As protein: CASGREGSVQYF. The complete variable domain, with remaining parts taken from reference TRBV12-5 and TRBJ2-4, reads DARVTQTPRHKVTEMGQEVTMRCQPILGHNTVFWYRQTMMQGLELLAYFRNRAPLDDSGMPKDRFSAEMPDATLATLKIQPSEPRDSAVYFCASGREGSVQYFGAGTRLSVL.

J is TRBJ1-6 and V is TRBV6-5, with TRBD1 matching 8 bases. This CDR3 spans 19 amino acids. Looked up from germline, CDR1 is MNHEY and CDR2 is SVGAGI. V lost 2 bases to trimming and J lost 0 bases; unmatched junction nucleotides: 9. Here the CDR3 DNA reads TGTGCCAGCAGTTACCGGACAGGGCTCCTGAGCTCCTATAATTCACCCCTCCACTTT. Translated: CASSYRTGLLSSYNSPLHF.